The clone carrying this T cell receptor (beta chain) was seen just once. This sample was included in a study of T cell changes during pregnancy in multiple sclerosis. Germline-derived CDR1 and CDR2 are SGHTA and FQGNSA. The V and J ends lost 3 bases and 0 bases, in that order; junction bases with no gene match: 8. The CDR3 is 18 residues long. The protocol was immunoSEQ multiplex PCR, while the TCRdb copy is restricted to in-frame clones and leaves out a portion. The sample shows tens of thousands of clones, 80% to 90% of them seen only once. The TCR originated in a female donor with multiple sclerosis, enrolled in a pregnancy study. This sequence joins TRBV7-2 and TRBJ2-1, with TRBD2 matching over 10 bases. Sequenced here: CD4+ T cells from peripheral blood mononuclear cells, sampled before pregnancy. CDR3 nucleotide sequence: TGTGCCAGCAGCTTCTCGACTAGCGGGCCTAGCTCCTACAATGAGCAGTTCTTC. As protein: CASSFSTSGPSSYNEQFF.